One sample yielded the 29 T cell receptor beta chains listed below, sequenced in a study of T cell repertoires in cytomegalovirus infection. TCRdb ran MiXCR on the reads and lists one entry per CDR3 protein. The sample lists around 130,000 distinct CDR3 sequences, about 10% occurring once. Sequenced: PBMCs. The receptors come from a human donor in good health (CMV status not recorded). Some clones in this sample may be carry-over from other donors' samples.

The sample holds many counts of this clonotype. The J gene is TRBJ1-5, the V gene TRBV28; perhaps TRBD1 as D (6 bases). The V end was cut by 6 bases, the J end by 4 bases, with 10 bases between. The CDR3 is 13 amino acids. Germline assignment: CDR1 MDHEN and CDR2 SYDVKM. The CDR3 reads CASRRQENQPQHF. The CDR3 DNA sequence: TGTGCCAGCAGACGACAGGAAAATCAGCCCCAGCATTTT. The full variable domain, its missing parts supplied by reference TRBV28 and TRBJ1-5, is DVKVTQSSRYLVKRTGEKVFLECVQDMDHENMFWYRQDPGLGLRLIYFSYDVKMKEKGDIPEGYSVSREKKERFSLILESASTNQTSMYLCASRRQENQPQHFGDGTRLSIL.

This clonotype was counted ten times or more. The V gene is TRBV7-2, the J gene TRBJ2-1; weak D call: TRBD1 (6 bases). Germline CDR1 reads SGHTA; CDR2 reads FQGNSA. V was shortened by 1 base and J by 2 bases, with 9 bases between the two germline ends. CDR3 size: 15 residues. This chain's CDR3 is CASSLDRDPYNEQFF. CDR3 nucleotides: TGTGCCAGCAGCTTAGACAGGGACCCCTACAATGAGCAGTTCTTC.

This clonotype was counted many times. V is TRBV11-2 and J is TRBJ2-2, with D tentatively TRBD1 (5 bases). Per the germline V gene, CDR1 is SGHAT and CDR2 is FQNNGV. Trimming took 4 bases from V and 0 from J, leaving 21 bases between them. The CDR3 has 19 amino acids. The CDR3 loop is CASSSLRGAYDANTGELFF. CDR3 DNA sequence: TGTGCCAGCAGCTCACTAAGGGGTGCCTACGACGCGAACACCGGGGAGCTGTTTTTT.

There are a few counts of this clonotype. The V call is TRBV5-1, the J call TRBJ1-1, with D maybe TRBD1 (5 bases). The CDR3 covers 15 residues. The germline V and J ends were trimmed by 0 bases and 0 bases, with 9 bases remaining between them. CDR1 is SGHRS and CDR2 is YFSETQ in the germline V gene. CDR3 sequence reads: CASSLVGPLNTEAFF. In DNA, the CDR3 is TGCGCCAGCAGCTTGGTGGGGCCTTTGAACACTGAAGCTTTCTTT.

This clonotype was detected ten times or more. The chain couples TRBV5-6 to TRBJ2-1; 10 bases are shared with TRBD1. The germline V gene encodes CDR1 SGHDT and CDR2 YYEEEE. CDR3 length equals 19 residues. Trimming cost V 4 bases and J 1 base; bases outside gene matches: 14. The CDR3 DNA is TGTGCCAGCAGCATTCTGGGACAGGGGAGATTTGGGTCCTACAATGAGCAGTTCTTC. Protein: CASSILGQGRFGSYNEQFF.

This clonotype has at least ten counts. Written as DNA, the CDR3 is TGTGCCAGCAGCGTGACAGGAGGATCGTACAATGAGCAGTTCTTC. It yields the protein CASSVTGGSYNEQFF. The J gene is TRBJ2-1, the V gene TRBV7-8; maybe TRBD1 (6 bases). V lost 5 bases and J lost 4, with 15 bases in between. The V gene's germline CDR1 is SGHVS and CDR2 FQNEAQ. The CDR3 sequence is 15 residues long.

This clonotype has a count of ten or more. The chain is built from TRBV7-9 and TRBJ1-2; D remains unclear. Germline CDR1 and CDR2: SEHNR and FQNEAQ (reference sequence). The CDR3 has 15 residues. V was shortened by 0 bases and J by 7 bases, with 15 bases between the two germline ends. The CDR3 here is CASSLAPLRASGYTF. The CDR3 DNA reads TGTGCCAGCAGCTTAGCGCCCCTTAGAGCCAGTGGCTACACCTTC.

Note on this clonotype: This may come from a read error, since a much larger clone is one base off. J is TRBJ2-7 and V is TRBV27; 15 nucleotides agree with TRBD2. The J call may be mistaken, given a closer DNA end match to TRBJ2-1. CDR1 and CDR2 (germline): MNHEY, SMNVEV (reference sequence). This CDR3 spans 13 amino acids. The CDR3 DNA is TGTGCCAGCAGGGGACTAGCGGGGGGTTGGCAGTTCTTC. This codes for CASRGLAGGWQFF.

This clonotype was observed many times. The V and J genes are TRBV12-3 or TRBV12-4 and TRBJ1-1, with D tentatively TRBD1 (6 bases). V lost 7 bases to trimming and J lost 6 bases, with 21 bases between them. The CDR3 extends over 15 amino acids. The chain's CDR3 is CASTGQRKGLAEAFF. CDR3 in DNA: TGTGCCAGCACAGGACAGCGAAAGGGTCTTGCTGAAGCTTTCTTT.

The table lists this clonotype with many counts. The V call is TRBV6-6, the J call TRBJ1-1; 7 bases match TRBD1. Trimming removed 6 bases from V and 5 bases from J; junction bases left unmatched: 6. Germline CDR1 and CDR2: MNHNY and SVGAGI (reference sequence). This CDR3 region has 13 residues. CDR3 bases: TGTGCCAGCAGCGAGGGGGCTGGGACTGAAGCTTTCTTT. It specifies CASSEGAGTEAFF.

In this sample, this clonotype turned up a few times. This CDR3 is CASKTGGNTGELFF. CDR3 sequence (DNA): TGTGCCAGCAAAACGGGGGGGAACACCGGGGAGCTGTTTTTT. The chain recombines TRBV2 with TRBJ2-2; 7 positions agree with TRBD2. The CDR3 extends over 14 amino acids. Germline lookup yields CDR1 SNHLY and CDR2 FYNNEI. With V trimmed by 7 bases and J by 1 base, 3 bases remained unmatched.

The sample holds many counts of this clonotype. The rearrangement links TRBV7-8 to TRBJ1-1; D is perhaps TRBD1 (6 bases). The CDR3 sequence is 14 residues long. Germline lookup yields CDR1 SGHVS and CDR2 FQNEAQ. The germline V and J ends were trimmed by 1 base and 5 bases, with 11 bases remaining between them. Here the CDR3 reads CASSLEAGVTEAFF. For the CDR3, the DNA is TGTGCCAGCAGCTTAGAAGCAGGGGTTACTGAAGCTTTCTTT.

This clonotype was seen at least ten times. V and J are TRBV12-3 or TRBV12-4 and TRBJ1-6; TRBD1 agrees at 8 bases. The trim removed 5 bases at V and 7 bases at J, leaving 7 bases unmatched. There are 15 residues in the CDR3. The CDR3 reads CASSLSGGLNSPLHF. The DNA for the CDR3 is TGTGCCAGCAGTCTGTCAGGGGGCCTCAATTCACCCCTCCACTTT.

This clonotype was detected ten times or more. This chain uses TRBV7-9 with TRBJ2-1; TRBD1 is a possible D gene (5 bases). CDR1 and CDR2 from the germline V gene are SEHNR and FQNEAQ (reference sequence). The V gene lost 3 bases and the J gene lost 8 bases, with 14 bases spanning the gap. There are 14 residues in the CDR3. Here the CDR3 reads CASSFALQGYEQFF. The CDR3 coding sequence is TGTGCCAGCAGCTTTGCTCTGCAGGGTTATGAGCAGTTCTTC.

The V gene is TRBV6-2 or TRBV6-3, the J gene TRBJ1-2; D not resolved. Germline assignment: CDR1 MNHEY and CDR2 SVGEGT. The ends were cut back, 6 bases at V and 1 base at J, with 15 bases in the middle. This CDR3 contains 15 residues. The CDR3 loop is CASSKGGQINYGYTF. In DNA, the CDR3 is TGTGCCAGCAGCAAAGGAGGCCAAATTAACTATGGCTACACCTTC.

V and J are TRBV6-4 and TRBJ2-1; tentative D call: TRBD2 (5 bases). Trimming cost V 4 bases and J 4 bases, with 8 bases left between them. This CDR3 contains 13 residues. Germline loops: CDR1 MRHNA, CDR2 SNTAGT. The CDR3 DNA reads TGTGCCAGCAGTGGAGGGATTTACAATGAGCAGTTCTTC. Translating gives CASSGGIYNEQFF.

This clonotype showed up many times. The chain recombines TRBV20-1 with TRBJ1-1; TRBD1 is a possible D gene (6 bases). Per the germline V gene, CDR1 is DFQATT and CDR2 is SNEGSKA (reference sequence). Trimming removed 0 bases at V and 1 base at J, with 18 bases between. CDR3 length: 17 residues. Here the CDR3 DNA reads TGCAGTGCTAGAGATCTCGAGGCAGGGGTGAGGAACACTGAAGCTTTCTTT. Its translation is CSARDLEAGVRNTEAFF.

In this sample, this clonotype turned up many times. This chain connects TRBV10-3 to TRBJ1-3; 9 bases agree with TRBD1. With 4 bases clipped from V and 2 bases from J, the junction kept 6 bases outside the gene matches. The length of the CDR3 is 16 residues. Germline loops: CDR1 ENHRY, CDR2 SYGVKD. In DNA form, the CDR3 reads TGTGCCATCAGTGGGGGACAGGGAGCGGCTGGAAACACCATATATTTT. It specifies CAISGGQGAAGNTIYF.

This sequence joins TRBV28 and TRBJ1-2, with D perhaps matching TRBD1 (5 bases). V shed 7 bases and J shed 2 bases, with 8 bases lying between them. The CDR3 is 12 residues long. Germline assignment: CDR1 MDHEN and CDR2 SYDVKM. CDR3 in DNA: TGTGCCAGCAACGGGGGAAACTATGGCTACACCTTC. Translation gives CASNGGNYGYTF.

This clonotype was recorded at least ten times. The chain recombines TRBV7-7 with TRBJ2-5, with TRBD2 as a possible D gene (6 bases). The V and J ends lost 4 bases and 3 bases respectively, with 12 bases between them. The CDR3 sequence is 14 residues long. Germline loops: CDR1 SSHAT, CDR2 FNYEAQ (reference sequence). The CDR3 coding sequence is TGTGCCAGCAGCTCCTACGGGAGCGAAGAGACCCAGTACTTC. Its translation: CASSSYGSEETQYF.

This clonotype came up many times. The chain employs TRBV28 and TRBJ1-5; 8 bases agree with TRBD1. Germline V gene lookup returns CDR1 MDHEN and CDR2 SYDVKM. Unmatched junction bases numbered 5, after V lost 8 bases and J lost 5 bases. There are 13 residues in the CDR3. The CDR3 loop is CASLGQGYQPQHF. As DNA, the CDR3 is TGTGCCAGCTTAGGACAGGGTTATCAGCCCCAGCATTTT.

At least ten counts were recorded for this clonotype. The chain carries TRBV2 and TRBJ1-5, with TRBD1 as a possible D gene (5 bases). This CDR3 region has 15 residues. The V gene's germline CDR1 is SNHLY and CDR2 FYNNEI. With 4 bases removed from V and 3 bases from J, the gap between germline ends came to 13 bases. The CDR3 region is CASSGETASNQPQHF. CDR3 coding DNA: TGTGCCAGCAGTGGGGAGACAGCTTCCAATCAGCCCCAGCATTTT.

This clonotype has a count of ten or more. In nucleotides, the CDR3 is TGTGCCAGCAGCTTGAAAGGAGGACAGAGGTACTTC. This encodes CASSLKGGQRYF. The chain carries TRBV5-5 and TRBJ2-7, with D possibly TRBD1 on 6 matching bases. V shed 1 base and J shed 12 bases, with 14 bases lying between them. Per germline, CDR1 SGHKS and CDR2 YYEKEE (reference sequence). CDR3 length: 12 residues.

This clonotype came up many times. CDR3: CSAEASVGGDEQFF. CDR3 DNA sequence: TGCAGTGCCGAGGCTAGCGTCGGCGGGGATGAGCAGTTCTTC. The chain recombines TRBV20-1 with TRBJ2-1, with D maybe TRBD2 (6 bases). This CDR3 has 14 amino acids. V lost 6 bases, J lost 8 bases, and 20 bases lay in between. Looked up from germline, CDR1 is DFQATT and CDR2 is SNEGSKA (reference sequence).

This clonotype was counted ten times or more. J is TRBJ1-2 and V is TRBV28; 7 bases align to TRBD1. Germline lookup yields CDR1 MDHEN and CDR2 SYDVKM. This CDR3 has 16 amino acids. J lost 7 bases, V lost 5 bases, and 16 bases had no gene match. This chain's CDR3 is CASSGVRGRIRSGYTF. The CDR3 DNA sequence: TGTGCCAGCAGTGGCGTAAGGGGGCGGATTAGGTCTGGCTACACCTTC.

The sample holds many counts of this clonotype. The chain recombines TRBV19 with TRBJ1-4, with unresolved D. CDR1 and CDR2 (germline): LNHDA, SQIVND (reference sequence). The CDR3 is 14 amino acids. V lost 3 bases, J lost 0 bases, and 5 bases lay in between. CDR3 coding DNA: TGTGCCAGTAGTATGGGAACAACTAATGAAAAACTGTTTTTT. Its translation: CASSMGTTNEKLFF.

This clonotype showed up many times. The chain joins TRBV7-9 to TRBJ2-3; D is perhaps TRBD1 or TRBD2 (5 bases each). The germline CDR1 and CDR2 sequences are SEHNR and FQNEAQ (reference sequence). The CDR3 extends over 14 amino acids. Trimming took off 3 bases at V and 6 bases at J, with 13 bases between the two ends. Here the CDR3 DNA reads TGTGCCAGCAGCTTTGAGGGACGTTTGGATACGCAGTATTTT. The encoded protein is CASSFEGRLDTQYF. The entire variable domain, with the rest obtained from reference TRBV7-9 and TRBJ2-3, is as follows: DTGVSQNPRHKITKRGQNVTFRCDPISEHNRLYWYRQTLGQGPEFLTYFQNEAQLEKSRLLSDRFSAERPKGSFSTLEIQRTEQGDSAMYLCASSFEGRLDTQYFGPGTRLTVL.

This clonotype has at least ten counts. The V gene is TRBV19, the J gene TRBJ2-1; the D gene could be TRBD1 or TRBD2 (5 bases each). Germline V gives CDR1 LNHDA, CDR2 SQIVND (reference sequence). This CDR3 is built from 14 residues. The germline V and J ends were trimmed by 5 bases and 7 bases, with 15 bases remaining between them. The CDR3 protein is CASSSGAHGNEQFF. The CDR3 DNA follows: TGTGCCAGTAGTTCCGGGGCCCACGGAAATGAGCAGTTCTTC.

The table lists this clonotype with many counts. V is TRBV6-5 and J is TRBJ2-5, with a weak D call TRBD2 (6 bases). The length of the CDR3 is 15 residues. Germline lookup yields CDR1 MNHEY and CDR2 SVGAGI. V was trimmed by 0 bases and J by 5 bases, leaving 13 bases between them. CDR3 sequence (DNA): TGTGCCAGCAGTTACTCGTCGAACGGAGGGGAGACCCAGTACTTC. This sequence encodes CASSYSSNGGETQYF.